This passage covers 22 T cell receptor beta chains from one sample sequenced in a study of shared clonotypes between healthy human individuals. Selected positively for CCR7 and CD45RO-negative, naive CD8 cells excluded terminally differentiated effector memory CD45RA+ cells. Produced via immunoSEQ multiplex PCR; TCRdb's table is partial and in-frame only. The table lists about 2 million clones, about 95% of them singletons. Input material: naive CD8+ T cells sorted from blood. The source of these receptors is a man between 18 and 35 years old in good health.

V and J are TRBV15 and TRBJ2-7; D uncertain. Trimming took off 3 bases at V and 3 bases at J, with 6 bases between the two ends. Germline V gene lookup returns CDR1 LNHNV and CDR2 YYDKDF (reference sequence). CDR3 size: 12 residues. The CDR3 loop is CATSSANYEQYF. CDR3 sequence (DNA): TGTGCCACCAGCAGTGCGAACTACGAGCAGTACTTC.

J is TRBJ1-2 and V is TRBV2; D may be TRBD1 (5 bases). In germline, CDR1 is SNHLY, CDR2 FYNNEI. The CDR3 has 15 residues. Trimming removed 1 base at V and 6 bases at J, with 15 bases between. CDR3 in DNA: TGTGCCAGCAGTGAAGACGGGGGATTAAGAGATGGCTACACCTTC. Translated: CASSEDGGLRDGYTF.

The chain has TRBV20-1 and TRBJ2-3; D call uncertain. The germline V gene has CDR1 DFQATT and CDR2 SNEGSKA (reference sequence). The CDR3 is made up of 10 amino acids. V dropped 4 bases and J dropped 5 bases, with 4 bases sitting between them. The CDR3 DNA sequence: TGCAGTGCTACGATAGATACGCAGTATTTT. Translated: CSATIDTQYF.

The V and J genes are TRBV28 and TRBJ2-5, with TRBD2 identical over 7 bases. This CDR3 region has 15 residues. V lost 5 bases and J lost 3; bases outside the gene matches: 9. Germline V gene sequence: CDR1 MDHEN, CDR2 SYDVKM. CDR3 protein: CASSLRGSGEETQYF. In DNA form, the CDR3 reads TGTGCCAGCAGTCTTCGGGGAAGCGGGGAAGAGACCCAGTACTTC.

The CDR3 DNA is TGTGCCAGCAGCGGGTTCGGGACAGGGCCTCTTAACTATGGCTACACCTTC. Encoded protein: CASSGFGTGPLNYGYTF. V usage is TRBV9 and J usage is TRBJ1-2; 9 nucleotides line up with TRBD1. Germline V gene sequence: CDR1 SGDLS, CDR2 YYNGEE. This CDR3 is 17 amino acids long. Trimming removed 3 bases from V and 1 base from J; junction bases left unmatched: 10.

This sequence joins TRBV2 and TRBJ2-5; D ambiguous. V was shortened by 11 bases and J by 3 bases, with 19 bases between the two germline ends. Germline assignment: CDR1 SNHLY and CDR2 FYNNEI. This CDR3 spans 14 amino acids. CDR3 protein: CAGSWAALKETQYF. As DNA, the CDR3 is TGTGCCGGGTCATGGGCCGCTCTTAAAGAGACCCAGTACTTC.

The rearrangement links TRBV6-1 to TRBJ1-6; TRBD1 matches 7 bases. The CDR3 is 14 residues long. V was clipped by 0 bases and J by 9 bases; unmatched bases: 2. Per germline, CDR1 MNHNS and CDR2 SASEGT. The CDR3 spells CASSEADRASPLHF. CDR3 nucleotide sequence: TGTGCCAGCAGTGAAGCCGACAGGGCTTCACCCCTCCACTTT.

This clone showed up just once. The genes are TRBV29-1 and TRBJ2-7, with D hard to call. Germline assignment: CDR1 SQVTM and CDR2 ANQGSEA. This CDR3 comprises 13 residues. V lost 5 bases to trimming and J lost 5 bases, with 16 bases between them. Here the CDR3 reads CSVWQGLLHEQYF. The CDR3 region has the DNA TGCAGCGTTTGGCAAGGGTTGCTCCACGAGCAGTACTTC.

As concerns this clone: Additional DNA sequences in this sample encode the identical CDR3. The CDR3 sequence: CASSVGGGTYEQYF. The CDR3, as DNA: TGTGCCAGCAGCGTCGGGGGAGGCACCTACGAGCAGTACTTC. This rearrangement joins TRBV9 to TRBJ2-7; D is possibly TRBD2 (6 bases). V lost 2 bases and J 2 bases, leaving 11 bases between the germline ends. The CDR3 covers 14 residues. Per germline, CDR1 SGDLS and CDR2 YYNGEE.

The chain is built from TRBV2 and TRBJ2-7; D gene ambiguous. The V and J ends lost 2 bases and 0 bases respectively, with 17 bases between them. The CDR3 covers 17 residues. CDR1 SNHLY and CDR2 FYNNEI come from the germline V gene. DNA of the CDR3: TGTGCCAGCAGTGAAAATCCGTGGACGGGCAGCTCCTACGAGCAGTACTTC. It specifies CASSENPWTGSSYEQYF. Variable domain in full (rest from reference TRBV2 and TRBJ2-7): EPEVTQTPSHQVTQMGQEVILRCVPISNHLYFYWYRQILGQKVEFLVSFYNNEISEKSEIFDDQFSVERPDGSNFTLKIRSTKLEDSAMYFCASSENPWTGSSYEQYFGPGTRLTVT.

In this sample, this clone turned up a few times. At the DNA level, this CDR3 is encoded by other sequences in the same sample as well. The CDR3 region has the DNA TGTGCCAGCAGCTTCGGAAGCACAGATACGCAGTATTTT. It yields the protein CASSFGSTDTQYF. This chain uses TRBV5-6 with TRBJ2-3, with D hard to call. Per the germline V gene, CDR1 is SGHDT and CDR2 is YYEEEE. The CDR3 consists of 13 residues. The V end was cut by 2 bases, the J end by 0 bases, with 4 bases between.

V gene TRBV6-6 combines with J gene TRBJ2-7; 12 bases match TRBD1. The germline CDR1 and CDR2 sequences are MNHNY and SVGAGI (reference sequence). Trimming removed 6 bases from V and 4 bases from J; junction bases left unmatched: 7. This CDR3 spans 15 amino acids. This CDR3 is CASSWGQGAVYEQYF. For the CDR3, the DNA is TGTGCCAGCAGCTGGGGACAGGGGGCTGTTTACGAGCAGTACTTC.

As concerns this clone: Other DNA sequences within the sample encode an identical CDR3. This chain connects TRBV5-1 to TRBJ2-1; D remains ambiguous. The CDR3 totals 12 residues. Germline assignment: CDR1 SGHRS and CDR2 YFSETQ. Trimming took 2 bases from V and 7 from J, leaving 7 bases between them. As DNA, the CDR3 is TGCGCCAGCAGCTTAGATGGGAATGAGCAGTTCTTC. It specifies CASSLDGNEQFF.

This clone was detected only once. The CDR3 sequence: CASSTAGPTDTQYF. DNA of the CDR3: TGTGCCAGCAGTACAGCGGGACCCACAGATACGCAGTATTTT. J is TRBJ2-3 and V is TRBV6-5; 7 nucleotides agree with TRBD2. The V segment lost 5 bases and the J segment 2 bases; nucleotides outside the gene matches: 4. CDR3 length: 14 amino acids. Germline V CDR1 and CDR2: MNHEY, SVGAGI.

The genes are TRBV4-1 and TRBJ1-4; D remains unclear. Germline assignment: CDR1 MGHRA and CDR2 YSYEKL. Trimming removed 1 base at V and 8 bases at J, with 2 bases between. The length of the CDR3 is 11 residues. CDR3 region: CASSQAEKLFF. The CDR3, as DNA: TGCGCCAGCAGCCAAGCCGAAAAACTGTTTTTT.

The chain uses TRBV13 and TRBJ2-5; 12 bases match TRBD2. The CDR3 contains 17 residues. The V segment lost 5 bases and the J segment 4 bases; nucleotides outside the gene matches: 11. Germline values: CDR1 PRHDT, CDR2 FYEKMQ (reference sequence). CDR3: CASSPRTSGVSAETQYF. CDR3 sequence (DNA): TGTGCCAGCAGCCCGCGGACTAGCGGGGTATCGGCAGAGACCCAGTACTTC.

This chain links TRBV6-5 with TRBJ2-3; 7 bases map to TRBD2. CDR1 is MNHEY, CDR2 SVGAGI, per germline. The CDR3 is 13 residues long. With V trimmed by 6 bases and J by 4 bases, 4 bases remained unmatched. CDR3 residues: CASSGEGPDTQYF. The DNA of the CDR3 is TGTGCCAGCAGCGGGGAGGGCCCAGATACGCAGTATTTT.

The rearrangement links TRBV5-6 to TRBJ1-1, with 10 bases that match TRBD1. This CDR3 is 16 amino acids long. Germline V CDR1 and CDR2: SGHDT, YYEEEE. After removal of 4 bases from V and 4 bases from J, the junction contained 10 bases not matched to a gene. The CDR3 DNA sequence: TGTGCCAGCAGCGGAGGGGGGACAGGGGATGTCACTGAAGCTTTCTTT. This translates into CASSGGGTGDVTEAFF.

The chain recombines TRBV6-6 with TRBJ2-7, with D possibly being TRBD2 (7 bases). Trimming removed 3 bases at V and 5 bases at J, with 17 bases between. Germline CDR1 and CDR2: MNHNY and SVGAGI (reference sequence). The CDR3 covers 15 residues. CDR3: CASSYSSGGPHEQYF. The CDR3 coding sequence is TGTGCCAGCAGTTATAGCTCGGGGGGCCCCCACGAGCAGTACTTC.

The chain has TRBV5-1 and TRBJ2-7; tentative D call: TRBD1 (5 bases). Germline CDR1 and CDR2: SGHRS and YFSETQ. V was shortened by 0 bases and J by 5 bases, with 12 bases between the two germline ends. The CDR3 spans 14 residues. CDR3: CASSLGVGVDEQYF. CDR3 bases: TGCGCCAGCAGCTTGGGCGTAGGGGTGGACGAGCAGTACTTC.

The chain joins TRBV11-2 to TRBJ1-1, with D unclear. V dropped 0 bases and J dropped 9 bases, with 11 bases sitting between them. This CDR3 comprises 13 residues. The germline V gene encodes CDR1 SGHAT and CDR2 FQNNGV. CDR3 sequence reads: CASSLEGNLQAFF. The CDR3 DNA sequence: TGTGCCAGCAGCTTAGAGGGGAATCTTCAAGCTTTCTTT.

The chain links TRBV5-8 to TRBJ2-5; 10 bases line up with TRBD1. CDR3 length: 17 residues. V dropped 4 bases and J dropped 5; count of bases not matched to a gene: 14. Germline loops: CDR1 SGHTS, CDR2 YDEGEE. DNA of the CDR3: TGTGCCAGCAGCCTGGGTCCCGACAGGGGGCCACGCGAGACCCAGTACTTC. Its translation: CASSLGPDRGPRETQYF.